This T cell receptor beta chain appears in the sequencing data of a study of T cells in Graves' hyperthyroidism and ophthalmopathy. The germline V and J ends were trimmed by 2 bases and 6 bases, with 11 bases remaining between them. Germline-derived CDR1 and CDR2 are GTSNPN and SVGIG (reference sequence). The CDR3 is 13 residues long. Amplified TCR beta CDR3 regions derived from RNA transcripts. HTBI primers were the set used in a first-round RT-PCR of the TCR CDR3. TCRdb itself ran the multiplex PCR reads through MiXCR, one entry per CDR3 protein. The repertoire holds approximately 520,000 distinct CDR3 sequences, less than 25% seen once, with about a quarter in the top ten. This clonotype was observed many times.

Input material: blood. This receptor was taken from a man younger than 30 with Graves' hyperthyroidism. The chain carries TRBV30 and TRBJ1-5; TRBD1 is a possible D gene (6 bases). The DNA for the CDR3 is TGTGCCTGGAGTAGAGGGGGGCTTCAGCCCCAGCATTTT. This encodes CAWSRGGLQPQHF. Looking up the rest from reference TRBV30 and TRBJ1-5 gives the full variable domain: SQTIHQWPATLVQPVGSPLSLECTVEGTSNPNLYWYRQAAGRGLQLLFYSVGIGQISSEVPQNLSASRPQDRQFILSSKKLLLSDSGFYLCAWSRGGLQPQHFGDGTRLSIL.